The 13 T cell receptor beta chains below were found in one sample sequenced in a study of T cell responses to AZD1222 COVID-19 vaccine (dated by TCRdb to about 2021). In light of the paper, this sample's time point label describes: about 28 days (+/-7) after the second vaccine dose. Receptors were amplified or captured by the immunoSEQ multiplex PCR assay. Imported from immuneACCESS, the table was reduced by TCRdb to in-frame sequences with V and J called. These copies leave out some clones; in studies compared against another copy, an unresolved V gene accounts for under half, and the cause of the remainder is not known. The sample yields 120,000 to 150,000 clones; over 80% were counted once. About 3.8% of the sample rests with the top ten. This sample comprised peripheral blood, obtained 28 days after the second AZD1222 dose. All receptors derive from an adult who received the AZD1222 COVID-19 vaccine.

The chain has TRBV11-3 and TRBJ2-7; D is uncertain. Germline-derived CDR1 and CDR2 are SGHNT and YENEEA. With 0 bases removed from V and 5 bases from J, the gap between germline ends came to 17 bases. CDR3 size: 16 residues. CDR3 bases: TGTGCCAGCAGCTTAGATGGTAACCCCGGAAGCAACGAGCAGTACTTC. Translated, it gives CASSLDGNPGSNEQYF.

V gene TRBV9 combines with J gene TRBJ2-3, with D perhaps matching TRBD1 or TRBD2 (5 bases each). The length of the CDR3 is 14 residues. Trimming cost V 2 bases and J 4 bases, with 11 bases left between them. CDR1 is SGDLS and CDR2 is YYNGEE in the germline V gene. The CDR3 reads CASSVNSGPDTQYF. CDR3 coding DNA: TGTGCCAGCAGCGTGAACTCGGGACCAGATACGCAGTATTTT.

This clone was observed a few times. The chain has TRBV30 and TRBJ1-5; D gene uncertain. CDR3 length equals 14 residues. Germline CDR1 reads GTSNPN; CDR2 reads SVGIG (reference sequence). The ends were cut back, 0 bases at V and 0 bases at J, with 6 bases in the middle. This CDR3 reads CAWSVGYSNQPQHF. The DNA for the CDR3 is TGTGCCTGGAGTGTGGGGTATAGCAATCAGCCCCAGCATTTT.

This clone was seen a single time. The rearrangement links TRBV19 to TRBJ1-2; a possible D gene is TRBD1 (5 bases). V dropped 5 bases and J dropped 2 bases, with 12 bases sitting between them. In germline, CDR1 is LNHDA, CDR2 SQIVND (reference sequence). The length of the CDR3 is 14 residues. CDR3 in amino acids: CASSFRRGNYGYTF. The CDR3 DNA sequence: TGTGCCAGTAGTTTCAGGCGGGGGAACTATGGCTACACCTTC. Together with reference TRBV19 and TRBJ1-2, the CDR3 gives the full variable domain: DGGITQSPKYLFRKEGQNVTLSCEQNLNHDAMYWYRQDPGQGLRLIYYSQIVNDFQKGDIAEGYSVSREKKESFPLTVTSAQKNPTAFYLCASSFRRGNYGYTFGSGTRLTVV.

The V call is TRBV24-1, the J call TRBJ2-1; a weak D match, TRBD2 (6 bases). Germline V lookup: CDR1 KGHDR, CDR2 SFDVKD. With 8 bases removed from V and 0 bases from J, the gap between germline ends came to 25 bases. The CDR3 runs 19 residues. Here the CDR3 reads CATIYAGSSQRSSYNEQFF. As DNA, the CDR3 is TGTGCCACCATCTACGCCGGGAGTTCCCAAAGAAGCTCCTACAATGAGCAGTTCTTC.

CDR3 DNA sequence: TGTGCCAGCAGCCCGCTGATTGCGGGAGCATCCTACGAGCAGTACTTC. It yields the protein CASSPLIAGASYEQYF. This rearrangement joins TRBV7-2 to TRBJ2-7; 7 positions match TRBD2. Per germline, CDR1 SGHTA and CDR2 FQGNSA. Trimming cost V 5 bases and J 1 base; bases outside gene matches: 11. CDR3 length equals 16 residues.

The chain carries TRBV19 and TRBJ2-2; 10 nucleotides agree with TRBD2. The germline gives CDR1 LNHDA, CDR2 SQIVND (reference sequence). The length of the CDR3 is 17 residues. The junction had 13 bases not matched to a gene; V was cut back by 5 bases and J by 7 bases. The DNA for the CDR3 is TGTGCCAGTAGTGCCTCAGGGACTAGCGCCGACGGCGGGGAGCTGTTTTTT. Translated, it gives CASSASGTSADGGELFF.

The J gene is TRBJ1-3, the V gene TRBV18, with D tentatively TRBD1 (5 bases). CDR1 is KGHSH, CDR2 LQKENI, per germline. This CDR3 comprises 16 residues. Trimming shortened V by 4 bases and J by 7 bases, and 20 bases separated the two germline ends. CDR3 bases: TGTGCCAGCTCACAAACTCCGGGACTACTAGATAACACCATATATTTT. The encoded protein is CASSQTPGLLDNTIYF.

This chain links TRBV6-5 with TRBJ1-3; the D gene is possibly TRBD1 (6 bases). V was shortened by 5 bases and J by 0 bases, with 11 bases between the two germline ends. There are 15 residues in the CDR3. The germline V gene has CDR1 MNHEY and CDR2 SVGAGI. Here the CDR3 reads CASSPDRSSGNTIYF. DNA for the CDR3: TGTGCCAGCAGTCCAGACAGGTCCTCTGGAAACACCATATATTTT.

The chain carries TRBV29-1 and TRBJ1-4; 7 positions agree with TRBD1. There are 15 residues in the CDR3. Germline CDR1 reads SQVTM; CDR2 reads ANQGSEA. V gave up 4 bases and J gave up 4 bases; unmatched junction bases: 9. The CDR3 bases are TGCAGCGTTGGGGTTTCGGGACAGTTTAATGAAAAACTGTTTTTT. Its protein is CSVGVSGQFNEKLFF.

The V gene is TRBV6-6, the J gene TRBJ1-2; TRBD1 matches at 10 bases. Trimming removed 5 bases from V and 4 bases from J; junction bases left unmatched: 7. Germline CDR1 is MNHNY and CDR2 is SVGAGI (reference sequence). The CDR3 is 15 amino acids. Here the CDR3 DNA reads TGTGCCAGCAGTACTCGGGGACAGGGGCCCTATGGCTACACCTTC. It encodes CASSTRGQGPYGYTF.

This clone has only one observation. The chain has TRBV4-2 and TRBJ2-7; D might be TRBD2 (7 bases). Trimming shortened V by 1 base and J by 2 bases, and 15 bases separated the two germline ends. CDR1 and CDR2 (germline): LGHNA, YNFKEQ. CDR3 length equals 16 residues. CDR3 residues: CASSQGGRGLTYEQYF. CDR3 nucleotide sequence: TGTGCCAGCAGCCAAGGAGGGCGGGGGCTAACCTACGAGCAGTACTTC.

The chain uses TRBV12-3 or TRBV12-4 and TRBJ2-2; no definite D call. CDR3 length: 11 residues. With 6 bases removed from V and 4 bases from J, the gap between germline ends came to 3 bases. Written as DNA, the CDR3 is TGTGCCAGCAGCGGCACCGGGGAGCTGTTTTTT. It translates to CASSGTGELFF.